The clone carrying this T cell receptor (beta chain) was counted between two and nine times. Its target is not known. Sequenced with the Oncomine TCR Beta short-read assay was DNA taken from cultured CD4+ T cells. One entry per CDR3 protein, called by TCRdb with MiXCR from the PCR reads. The sample yields about 10,000 distinct CDR3 sequences, 35% to 50% seen once. Regarding treatment: roughly nine-day PBMC culture with coronavirus spike peptide pools or control peptides (ViraFEST assay). The ViraFEST method relied on peptide pools to expand antigen-specific T cells, followed by TCR sequencing. Days 3 and 7 saw half the medium swapped for fresh IL-2 medium. The V gene's germline CDR1 is DFQATT and CDR2 SNEGSKA (reference sequence). The CDR3 loop spans 16 amino acids. V dropped 1 base and J dropped 2; count of bases not matched to a gene: 5. The data were taken from a study of vaccination and CD4 T cells after COVID-19. Broader study findings: Spike mono-reactivity held for 304 of 307 vaccine-specific clones in convalescent patients.

This chain links TRBV20-1 with TRBJ2-3; 11 bases are shared with TRBD2. The source of this sequence is a human donor who had recovered from COVID-19. The sequenced sample consisted of CD4+ T cells from blood, cultured in vitro. CDR3 amino acids: CSARVQGLAATDTQYF. DNA of the CDR3: TGCAGTGCTAGAGTCCAGGGACTAGCGGCCACAGATACGCAGTATTTT.